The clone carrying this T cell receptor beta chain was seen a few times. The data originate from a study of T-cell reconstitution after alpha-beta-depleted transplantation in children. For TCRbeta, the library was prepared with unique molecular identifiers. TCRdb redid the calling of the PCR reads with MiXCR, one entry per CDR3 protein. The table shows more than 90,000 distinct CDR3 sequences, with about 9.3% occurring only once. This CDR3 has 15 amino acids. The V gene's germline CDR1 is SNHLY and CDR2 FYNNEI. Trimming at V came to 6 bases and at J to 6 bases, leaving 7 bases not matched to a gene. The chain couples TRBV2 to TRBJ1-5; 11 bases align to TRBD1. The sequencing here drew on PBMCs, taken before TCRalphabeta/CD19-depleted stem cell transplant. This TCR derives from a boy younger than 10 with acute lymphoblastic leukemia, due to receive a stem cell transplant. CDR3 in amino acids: CASRPGTGGSQPQHF. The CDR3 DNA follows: TGTGCCAGCAGACCCGGGACAGGGGGGAGTCAGCCCCAGCATTTT.